This TCR beta chain comes out of a study of T cell repertoires in cytomegalovirus infection (dated by TCRdb to the late 2010s). In terms of the full investigation: Because public TCR beta signatures pointed to carriage of CMV infection together with the matching HLA type, the HLA type of each donor mattered for the analysis.

Instrument used: Illumina HiSeq 1500. TCRdb reanalyzed the raw reads on its own, using fastp at Q25 for trimming and MiXCR for clone calling, and kept in-frame beta chains. CDR3 protein duplicates are merged, each entry listing the most common genes and DNA. The sample table records nearly 550,000 distinct CDR3 sequences; about 17% of these occur just once. More than 20% of the sample comes from the top ten. From the cysteine through the phenylalanine, the CDR3 covers 18 amino acids. The retained sequence is limited to the CDR3, 54 bases, with the frame set at the first base. Trimming removed 3 bases from V and 2 bases from J; the gene matches leave 15 bases unexplained. For CDR1 and CDR2, the germline V gene lists SGHRS and YFSETQ. In the case of this clonotype: No cognate antigen has been identified for it. There are no base qualities to consult, and no much larger clone falls within one base.

On the study overall, not on this receptor specifically: In the ex vivo response, HLA-C-restricted CMV-specific TCR beta clonotypes were dominant, and in two of eight donors the single most frequent clonotype came from this HLA-C-restricted group. In both this cohort and an independent cohort of approximately 350 donors, the cumulative frequency of public TCR beta family members distinguished carriers of CMV infection plus the relevant HLA type.

Sequences were obtained from CD8+ T cells from PBMCs. The chain couples TRBV5-1 to TRBJ1-1; 8 bases in between match TRBD1. This receptor was taken from a human donor in good health (CMV status not recorded). Some clones in this sample may be carry-over from other donors' samples. The bases read TGCGCCAGCAGCTCCCGAACTGGACAGGGACCGCAAAACACTGAAGCTTTCTTT. It codes for CASSSRTGQGPQNTEAFF.